This is a list of T cell receptor beta chains from one sample in a study of radiotherapy plus CTLA-4 blockade in lung cancer. Only in-frame clones appear in the TCRdb table, and some are missing; sequencing was by immunoSEQ multiplex PCR. The top ten hold around a tenth of the sample, which has around 40,000 clones, about 70% seen once. Sequenced here: peripheral blood, sampled from a patient treated with radiotherapy plus ipilimumab. The receptors were gathered from a human donor with non-small cell lung cancer who had stable disease on radiotherapy plus ipilimumab. The CDR3 runs from the conserved cysteine through the conserved F or W. D genes are given only for firm matches. Some rows mark clone size as missing; the rest say once, few, many or name a class of expanded clone.

>TRBV7-2|TRBD1|16|.|TRBJ2-7
TGTGCCAGCAGCCCGAGCAGCGGGACAGGGGCCTACGAGCAGTACTTC
CASSPSSGTGAYEQYF
>TRBV2|TRBD1|14|few|TRBJ2-2
TGTGCCAGCAGAGAGACAGGGTACACCGGGGAGCTGTTTTTT
CASRETGYTGELFF
>TRBV5-1|TRBD2|17|.|TRBJ2-3
TGCGCCAGCAGCTTGGCAAGTAGCGGGGGGGCCGTGGATACGCAGTATTTT
CASSLASSGGAVDTQYF
>TRBV7-2|.|16|.|TRBJ1-2
TGTGCCAGCAGCCCCGGGGGGGGGCAGCCTAACTATGGCTACACCTTC
CASSPGGGQPNYGYTF
>TRBV7-9|.|17|.|TRBJ1-4
TGTGCCAGCAGCTCCATAACCTCGACAGGAAGTAATGAAAAACTGTTTTTT
CASSSITSTGSNEKLFF
>TRBV5-4|.|12|few|TRBJ1-1
TGTGCCAGCAGCCCAGGACAGCGTGAAGCTTTCTTT
CASSPGQREAFF
>TRBV7-9|.|15|.|TRBJ2-5
TGTGCCAGCAGCTTTAGAGTCACCGACCAAGAGACCCAGTACTTC
CASSFRVTDQETQYF
>TRBV4-1|TRBD2|17|.|TRBJ2-3
TGCGCCAGCAGCCAAGATTGGACTAGCGGGGGGAGGGATACGCAGTATTTT
CASSQDWTSGGRDTQYF
>TRBV7-8|.|13|few|TRBJ1-2
TGTGCCAGCAGCCCTACCCCCTCCTATGGCTACACCTTC
CASSPTPSYGYTF
>TRBV6-5|.|13|.|TRBJ2-7
TGTGCCAGCAGAAAGCGGCAGTCTGGCGAGCAGTACTTC
CASRKRQSGEQYF
>TRBV4-1|TRBD1|15|.|TRBJ2-1
TGCGCCAGCAGCCATGGACAGGAACGTTACAATGAGCAGTTCTTC
CASSHGQERYNEQFF
>TRBV5-1|TRBD2|15|.|TRBJ2-1
TGCGCCAGCAGCTTGGTGTCGGGGGGGCAGGGTGAGCAGTTCTTC
CASSLVSGGQGEQFF
>TRBV7-2|TRBD1|15|.|TRBJ1-6
TGTGCCAGCAGCCGGGACAGGGGAAACAATTCACCCCTCCACTTT
CASSRDRGNNSPLHF
>TRBV5-1|.|14|.|TRBJ2-3
TGCGCCAGCAGCTTACAAGCGGTGACAGATACGCAGTATTTT
CASSLQAVTDTQYF
>TRBV5-1|TRBD1|13|.|TRBJ1-2
TGCGCCAGCAGACCGGGACAGCCCTATGGCTACACCTTC
CASRPGQPYGYTF
>TRBV27|TRBD1|16|.|TRBJ1-6
TGTGCCAGCAGTTTGGGACAGGGGGCGCGGAATTCACCCCTCCACTTT
CASSLGQGARNSPLHF
>TRBV4-2|.|17|.|TRBJ2-5
TGTGCCAGCAGCCAAGTAGGGGACTCTGGAGCCCTCGGGACCCAGTACTTC
CASSQVGDSGALGTQYF
>TRBV5-1|TRBD1|16|.|TRBJ1-2
TGCGCCAGCAGCGAAGGAACCGGGACAGGGAACTATGGCTACACCTTC
CASSEGTGTGNYGYTF
>TRBV10-3|.|18|.|TRBJ1-6
TGTGCCATCAGTGAATATCCGCCGTCCGCTACGGTTAATTCACCCCTCCACTTT
CAISEYPPSATVNSPLHF
>TRBV7-2|.|15|.|TRBJ2-7
TGTGCCAGCAGCCCCCAATGGGGGGGGGACAATGAGCAGTACTTC
CASSPQWGGDNEQYF
>TRBV7-9|TRBD1|15|.|TRBJ1-2
TGTGCCAGCAGCTTTCCGGGACAGACGAACTATGGCTACACCTTC
CASSFPGQTNYGYTF
>TRBV28|.|14|.|TRBJ1-6
TGTGCCAGCAAATCGGGGGGCAAGAATTCACCCCTCCACTTT
CASKSGGKNSPLHF
>TRBV7-2|.|13|.|TRBJ2-5
TGTGCCAGCAGCTTACTAACCCGAGAGACCCAGTACTTC
CASSLLTRETQYF
>TRBV7-9|TRBD2|14|.|TRBJ2-1
TGTGCCAGCAACCAGCGGGGGCACGACAATGAGCAGTTCTTC
CASNQRGHDNEQFF
>TRBV10-3|TRBD1|15|.|TRBJ1-4
TGTGCCATCAGTGACCGGACAGGGAGTAATGAAAAACTGTTTTTT
CAISDRTGSNEKLFF
>TRBV5-4|TRBD1|16|.|TRBJ2-1
TGTGCCAGCAGCTCAGCGGCCGGGACAGGTAACAATGAGCAGTTCTTC
CASSSAAGTGNNEQFF
>TRBV18|.|15|.|TRBJ1-2
TGTGCCAGCTCACCTGGCGTGACGTCGGGATATGGCTACACCTTC
CASSPGVTSGYGYTF